This T cell receptor (beta chain) was sequenced during a study of shared clonotypes between healthy human individuals. Study overall: Samples came from a couple of female and a few male donors aged 18 to 49. Plates per donor: three CD4 naive, three CD4 memory, two CD8 naive, one CD8 memory.

TCRdb's copy holds only in-frame clones and misses some; the assay was immunoSEQ multiplex PCR. The sample records some 2.4 million clones, approximately 94% being singletons. This CDR3 spans 16 amino acids. V lost 0 bases and J lost 1, with 11 bases in between. Germline V gives CDR1 SGHRS, CDR2 YFSETQ. The source material was naive CD4+ T cells from PBMCs. As for subset: CD45RA+ positively selected. The V call is TRBV5-1, the J call TRBJ1-5; D unclear. This receptor was taken from a man aged 18 to 29 in good health. Some clones in this sample may be carry-over from other donors' samples. CDR3: CASSLDLGGSNQPQHF. The CDR3 region has the DNA TGCGCCAGCAGCTTGGACTTGGGAGGGAGCAATCAGCCCCAGCATTTT.